This passage covers 8 T cell receptor beta chains from one sample sequenced in a study of response to subunit inactivated influenza vaccine (dated by TCRdb to between 2018 and 2020). Taken with the paper, the label for time point translates to: 45 days after influenza vaccine administration. Library creation used RT-PCR. TCRdb lists the instrument as Illumina HiSeq 2500. Through fastp at Q25 and MiXCR, TCRdb rebuilt clones from the public reads, retaining in-frame beta chains. A single entry per CDR3 protein holds the most common genes and DNA from its merged rows. The sample contains under 200,000 distinct CDR3 sequences, about a tenth of them found a single time. The ten largest clones take up approximately 13% of the sample. This sample comprised non-naive T cells sorted from PBMCs, obtained roughly 45 days after vaccination. In the paper's terms, the cell subset or site label means: memory T cell fraction. The receptors stem from a man aged 50 to 59 who received an inactivated influenza vaccine. Donor details come from another sample of the same person, matched by shared clones.

V gene TRBV20-1 combines with J gene TRBJ2-7; 11 bases agree with TRBD1. V shed 6 bases, J shed 6 bases, and the junction held 10 bases outside the gene matches. The CDR3 runs 14 residues. Per germline, CDR1 DFQATT and CDR2 SNEGSKA (reference sequence). CDR3 nucleotide sequence: TGCAGTGCCATCCGGACAGGGGGCAAGGGCGAGCAGTACTTC. Protein product: CSAIRTGGKGEQYF.

At least ten counts were recorded for this clonotype. The rearrangement links TRBV7-9 to TRBJ2-5, with no clear D. Trimming pared 3 bases from V and 5 bases from J, leaving 13 bases between. CDR3 size: 14 residues. Germline values: CDR1 SEHNR, CDR2 FQNEAQ (reference sequence). The chain's CDR3 is CASSFRGSVETQYF. In nucleotides, the CDR3 is TGTGCCAGCAGCTTTAGAGGATCTGTGGAGACCCAGTACTTC.

This clonotype was seen at least ten times. The J gene is TRBJ1-6, the V gene TRBV30; TRBD1 might be the D (5 bases). Trimming cost V 1 base and J 7 bases, with 14 bases left between them. Germline assignment: CDR1 GTSNPN and CDR2 SVGIG (reference sequence). The CDR3 runs 15 residues. The CDR3 loop is CAWSAAFQGNSPLHF. CDR3 nucleotides: TGTGCCTGGAGTGCGGCATTCCAGGGCAATTCACCCCTCCACTTT.

This clonotype has only a few counts. V and J are TRBV6-5 and TRBJ2-3; 10 nucleotides match TRBD1. This CDR3 comprises 16 residues. The germline CDR1 and CDR2 sequences are MNHEY and SVGAGI. The V segment lost 3 bases and the J segment 5 bases; nucleotides outside the gene matches: 8. In nucleotides, the CDR3 is TGTGCCAGCAGTTATTCCGGGACAGGGGTGGGAGATACGCAGTATTTT. Translation: CASSYSGTGVGDTQYF.

This clonotype counts as medium-sized. This chain connects TRBV29-1 to TRBJ2-1, with TRBD1 as a possible D gene (5 bases). Trimming removed 3 bases at V and 11 bases at J, with 11 bases between. Germline CDR1 is SQVTM and CDR2 is ANQGSEA. This CDR3 has 11 amino acids. The CDR3 DNA reads as TGCAGCGTTGACTTCAGGGAAAAGCAGTTCTTC. The encoded protein is CSVDFREKQFF.

The chain combines TRBV29-1 with TRBJ2-7; a weak D match, TRBD1 (5 bases). The length of the CDR3 is 12 residues. CDR1 is SQVTM and CDR2 is ANQGSEA in the germline V gene. Trimming took 5 bases from V and 6 from J, leaving 14 bases between them. CDR3 nucleotide sequence: TGCAGCGTTTCCTCAGGGTTCGGCGAGCAGTACTTC. It encodes CSVSSGFGEQYF.

At least ten counts were recorded for this clonotype. The rearrangement uses TRBV7-9 and TRBJ2-5; D possibly corresponds to TRBD2 (6 bases). The CDR3 length is 13 residues. The ends were cut back, 4 bases at V and 5 bases at J, with 11 bases in the middle. Germline V CDR1 and CDR2: SEHNR, FQNEAQ (reference sequence). CDR3 protein: CASSSSAGETQYF. CDR3 bases: TGTGCCAGCAGCTCTAGCGCCGGGGAGACCCAGTACTTC.

This clonotype was seen at least ten times. The rearrangement joins TRBV29-1 to TRBJ1-5; D might be TRBD1 (6 bases). V lost 7 bases, J lost 3 bases, and 25 bases lay in between. This CDR3 is 17 amino acids long. The germline V gene has CDR1 SQVTM and CDR2 ANQGSEA. CDR3 protein: CSARQEWISQINQPQHF. The CDR3 region has the DNA TGCAGCGCCCGACAGGAGTGGATTAGTCAAATCAATCAGCCCCAGCATTTT.